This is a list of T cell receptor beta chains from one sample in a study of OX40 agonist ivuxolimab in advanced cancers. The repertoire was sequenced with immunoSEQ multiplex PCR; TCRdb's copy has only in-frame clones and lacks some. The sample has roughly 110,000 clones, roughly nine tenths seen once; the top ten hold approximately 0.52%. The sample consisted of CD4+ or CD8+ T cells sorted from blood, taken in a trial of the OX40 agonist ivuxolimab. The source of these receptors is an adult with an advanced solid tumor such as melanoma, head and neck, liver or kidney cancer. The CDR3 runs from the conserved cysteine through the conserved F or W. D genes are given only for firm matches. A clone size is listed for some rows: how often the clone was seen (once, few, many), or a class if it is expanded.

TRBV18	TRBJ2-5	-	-	CASSEAAGARSQETQYF	TGTGCCAGCTCAGAGGCCGCAGGGGCCCGATCTCAAGAGACCCAGTACTTC
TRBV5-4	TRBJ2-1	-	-	CASSLGRRLGDEQFF	TGTGCCAGCAGCTTGGGGAGGCGTTTGGGCGATGAGCAGTTCTTC
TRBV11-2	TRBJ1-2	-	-	CASSLFRRAGWGYTF	TGTGCCAGCAGCCTCTTCCGAAGGGCCGGGTGGGGCTACACCTTC
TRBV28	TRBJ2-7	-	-	CASSFINEQYF	TGTGCCAGCAGTTTTATCAACGAGCAGTACTTC
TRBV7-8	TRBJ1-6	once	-	CASSLANRDSYNSPLHF	TGTGCCAGCAGCTTAGCAAACAGGGATTCCTATAATTCACCCCTCCACTTT
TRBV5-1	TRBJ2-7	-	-	CASSSRQDRGDYEQYF	TGCGCCAGCAGCTCCCGACAGGACCGAGGAGACTACGAGCAGTACTTC
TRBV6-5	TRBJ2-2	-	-	CASSYDDTGELFF	TGTGCCAGCAGTTACGATGACACCGGGGAGCTGTTTTTT
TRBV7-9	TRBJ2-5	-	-	CASSLSTGQTQYF	TGTGCCAGCAGCTTAAGCACGGGACAGACCCAGTACTTC
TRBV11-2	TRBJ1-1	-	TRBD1	CASSSHRGTMNTEAFF	TGTGCCAGCAGCTCCCACAGGGGGACTATGAACACTGAAGCTTTCTTT
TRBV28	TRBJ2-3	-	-	CASKWWGAEDTQYF	TGTGCCAGTAAGTGGTGGGGGGCCGAAGATACGCAGTATTTT
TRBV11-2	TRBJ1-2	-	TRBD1	CASSPQGAGYGYTF	TGTGCCAGCAGCCCCCAGGGGGCGGGGTATGGCTACACCTTC
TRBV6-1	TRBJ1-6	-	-	CASSEVGQFNSPLHF	TGTGCCAGCAGTGAAGTTGGGCAGTTTAATTCACCCCTCCACTTT
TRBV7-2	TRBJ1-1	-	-	CASSRDHTEAFF	TGTGCCAGCAGCCGGGACCACACTGAAGCTTTCTTT
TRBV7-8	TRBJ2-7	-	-	CASSLGAVVYEQYF	TGTGCCAGCAGCTTGGGTGCCGTCGTCTACGAGCAGTACTTC
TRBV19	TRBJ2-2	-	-	CASSSGSSVTGELFF	TGTGCCAGTAGTAGTGGGAGTTCCGTCACCGGGGAGCTGTTTTTT
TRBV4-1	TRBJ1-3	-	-	CASSQDVAGNTIYF	TGCGCCAGCAGCCAAGACGTGGCCGGAAACACCATATATTTT